The 3 T cell receptor beta chains presented below share a single source sample, sequenced in a study of vaccination effects on CD4 cells after COVID-19. The assay was immunoSEQ multiplex PCR, and TCRdb's table has in-frame clones only and misses some. In the table there are tens of thousands of clones, more than 70% of which are singletons. No antigen has been assigned to these receptors. Before any sequencing was done, the ViraFEST assay used viral peptide pools to expand antigen-specific CD4+ T cells. Subsequent to a culture period of around eleven days, CD4+ T cells were isolated. Vaccine recipients, nucleocapsid antibody negative, had no prior SARS-CoV-2 infection. The sample was CD4+ T cells from PBMCs cultured with HCoV-OC43 spike peptides, taken before COVID-19 vaccination. Indicated subset: HCoV-OC43 spike overlapping peptide pool stimulation. The source of these receptors is a human donor who received a COVID-19 vaccine.

The chain recombines TRBV15 with TRBJ1-5; 9 bases match TRBD1. Trimming took 1 base from V and 5 from J; bases not matched to a gene: 12. Per germline, CDR1 LNHNV and CDR2 YYDKDF (reference sequence). The CDR3 is made up of 18 amino acids. CDR3 in amino acids: CATSRGVPNRGLHQPQHF. CDR3 in DNA: TGTGCCACCAGCAGAGGGGTTCCGAACAGGGGGCTTCATCAGCCCCAGCATTTT.

The V and J genes are TRBV4-1 and TRBJ2-3; no clear D gene. Trimming took off 0 bases at V and 6 bases at J, with 10 bases between the two ends. The CDR3 totals 14 residues. Germline-derived CDR1 and CDR2 are MGHRA and YSYEKL. CDR3 residues: CASSQDPWADTQYF. The CDR3 nucleotides read TGCGCCAGCAGCCAAGATCCATGGGCGGATACGCAGTATTTT.

A remark on this clone: Other nucleotide sequences from this sample produce the same CDR3. V and J are TRBV5-1 and TRBJ2-5; TRBD1 agrees at 8 bases. The CDR3 extends over 13 amino acids. The trim removed 0 bases at V and 5 bases at J, leaving 0 bases unmatched. CDR1 and CDR2 from the germline V gene are SGHRS and YFSETQ. Written as DNA, the CDR3 is TGCGCCAGCAGCTTGGACAGGGGGGAGACCCAGTACTTC. It encodes CASSLDRGETQYF.